These 23 T cell receptor beta chains were all obtained from the same sample, sequenced in a study of blood T cell repertoires in COVID-19 (dated by TCRdb to the early 2020s). The library was generated by the immunoSEQ multiplex PCR assay. TCRdb's version of the immuneACCESS table is confined to in-frame rearrangements and falls short of the full clone set. An unresolved V gene accounts for under half of the shortfall where checked; the remainder is of unknown origin. Present in this sample are about 200,000 clones, roughly 80% of which were seen just once. 0.95% of the sample goes to the ten largest clones. Sequencing was carried out using peripheral blood. Every receptor here comes from a man in his sixties with COVID-19, enrolled during active disease.

The chain uses TRBV12-5 and TRBJ1-2, with TRBD1 as a possible D gene (5 bases). V was pared by 5 bases and J by 4 bases, with 8 bases between. The germline V gene has CDR1 LGHNT and CDR2 FRNRAP. The CDR3 loop spans 12 amino acids. Here the CDR3 reads CASGTQGYGYTF. DNA of the CDR3: TGTGCTAGTGGTACCCAGGGCTATGGCTACACCTTC.

This sequence joins TRBV7-9 and TRBJ1-1, with 11 nucleotides matching TRBD1. J lost 5 bases, V lost 3 bases, and 2 bases had no gene match. CDR1 SEHNR and CDR2 FQNEAQ come from the germline V gene (reference sequence). The CDR3 sequence is 14 residues long. The DNA of the CDR3 is TGTGCCAGCAGCTTGGGACAGGGGGAAACTGAAGCTTTCTTT. It codes for CASSLGQGETEAFF.

This clone turned up a few times. The gene calls are TRBV30 and TRBJ2-7, with 9 bases fitting TRBD1. The CDR3 has 15 amino acids. Germline CDR1 reads GTSNPN; CDR2 reads SVGIG (reference sequence). V was clipped by 0 bases and J by 2 bases; unmatched bases: 5. CDR3 sequence reads: CAWSVTGTGPYEQYF. Here the CDR3 DNA reads TGTGCCTGGAGTGTTACCGGGACAGGGCCCTACGAGCAGTACTTC.

This clone has only a few counts. This same CDR3 is encoded by further DNA sequences in the sample. The chain couples TRBV15 to TRBJ1-1; no firm D call. CDR1 and CDR2 from the germline V gene are LNHNV and YYDKDF (reference sequence). V lost 3 bases, J lost 1 base, and 6 bases lay in between. The CDR3 length is 13 residues. CDR3 nucleotides: TGTGCCACCAGCAGGGAGAGGAACACTGAAGCTTTCTTT. It specifies CATSRERNTEAFF.

This chain connects TRBV5-1 to TRBJ2-7, with TRBD1 matching over 10 bases. Losses at the gene ends were 4 bases for V and 1 base for J; bases not matched to a gene: 5. This CDR3 is built from 15 residues. Looked up from germline, CDR1 is SGHRS and CDR2 is YFSETQ. The DNA for the CDR3 is TGCGCCAGCAGCCCCAGGACAGGGGGTTCCTACGAGCAGTACTTC. Translated, it gives CASSPRTGGSYEQYF.

This clone was found a few times. V and J are TRBV24-1 and TRBJ1-2; D unresolved. V lost 1 base and J lost 2, with 7 bases in between. Germline-derived CDR1 and CDR2 are KGHDR and SFDVKD. The CDR3 length is 14 residues. In DNA form, the CDR3 reads TGTGCCACCAGTGATTTCACAGTCAACTATGGCTACACCTTC. As protein: CATSDFTVNYGYTF.

A few counts support this clone. The V and J genes are TRBV27 and TRBJ1-2; 7 bases agree with TRBD1. The V segment lost 6 bases and the J segment 1 base; nucleotides outside the gene matches: 5. The CDR3 has 14 residues. Germline CDR1 MNHEY, CDR2 SMNVEV (reference sequence). CDR3 loop: CASSPTGVNYGYTF. Written as DNA, the CDR3 is TGTGCCAGCAGCCCTACAGGGGTTAACTATGGCTACACCTTC.

This rearrangement joins TRBV27 to TRBJ1-5; D is undetermined. CDR3 size: 13 residues. Germline loops: CDR1 MNHEY, CDR2 SMNVEV (reference sequence). With 6 bases removed from V and 0 bases from J, the gap between germline ends came to 6 bases. The CDR3 reads CASSRYSNQPQHF. CDR3 nucleotide sequence: TGTGCCAGCAGCAGGTATAGCAATCAGCCCCAGCATTTT.

The chain couples TRBV4-2 to TRBJ1-5; TRBD1 agrees at 7 bases. The CDR3 totals 15 residues. The germline gives CDR1 LGHNA, CDR2 YNFKEQ. Trimming at V came to 0 bases and at J to 9 bases, leaving 8 bases not matched to a gene. CDR3 in amino acids: CASSQDDRAGRPQHF. DNA for the CDR3: TGTGCCAGCAGCCAAGACGACAGGGCGGGGAGGCCCCAGCATTTT.

This chain links TRBV10-3 with TRBJ2-7; weak D call: TRBD1 (6 bases). CDR1 is ENHRY, CDR2 SYGVKD, per germline. Trimming removed 8 bases at V and 5 bases at J, with 13 bases between. This CDR3 has 12 amino acids. The CDR3 region is CAIRDNLHEQYF. Written as DNA, the CDR3 is TGTGCCATCCGGGACAATCTCCACGAGCAGTACTTC.

V usage is TRBV6-1 and J usage is TRBJ1-3, with unresolved D. V was trimmed by 0 bases and J by 4 bases, leaving 7 bases between them. Looked up from germline, CDR1 is MNHNS and CDR2 is SASEGT. CDR3 size: 14 residues. The CDR3 spells CASSEAARGNTIYF. CDR3 nucleotide sequence: TGTGCCAGCAGTGAAGCTGCGCGGGGAAACACCATATATTTT.

The table lists this clone with a count of one. The rearrangement links TRBV28 to TRBJ1-6; a weak D match, TRBD1 (5 bases). Germline V CDR1 and CDR2: MDHEN, SYDVKM. V was pared by 1 base and J by 7 bases, with 11 bases between. This CDR3 has 15 residues. The CDR3 loop is CASSLSAGINSPLHF. The CDR3 DNA follows: TGTGCCAGCAGTTTATCGGCAGGGATAAATTCACCCCTCCACTTT.

The chain uses TRBV2 and TRBJ1-1; D perhaps matches TRBD1 (5 bases). The CDR3 loop spans 13 amino acids. The V end was cut by 1 base, the J end by 5 bases, with 8 bases between. Germline assignment: CDR1 SNHLY and CDR2 FYNNEI. This CDR3 reads CASSEGTITEAFF. The CDR3 coding sequence is TGTGCCAGCAGTGAAGGGACAATAACTGAAGCTTTCTTT.

The V gene is TRBV28, the J gene TRBJ1-1; 8 bases are a match to TRBD1. The CDR3 sequence is 14 residues long. V lost 5 bases to trimming and J lost 4 bases; unmatched junction nucleotides: 6. In germline, CDR1 is MDHEN, CDR2 SYDVKM. This CDR3 is CASSPQGASTEAFF. The CDR3 DNA is TGTGCCAGCAGTCCCCAGGGGGCTAGCACTGAAGCTTTCTTT.

This chain connects TRBV21-1 to TRBJ1-5. TRBV21-1 is shown as a pseudogene. The CDR3 runs to 20 residues. The CDR3, as DNA: TGTGCCAGCAGCGCCCGGGGCGCGGGGGCCCTAACACATAGCAATCAGCCCCAGCATTTT. Amino acid sequence: CASSARGAGALTHSNQPQHF.

This clone was detected once. CDR3 loop: CASSRQGAGSTGELFF. Written as DNA, the CDR3 is TGTGCCAGCAGTCGACAGGGGGCTGGCAGCACCGGGGAGCTGTTTTTT. This chain links TRBV28 with TRBJ2-2; 10 nucleotides line up with TRBD1. There are 16 residues in the CDR3. V lost 5 bases, J lost 4 bases, and 7 bases stayed unmatched. CDR1 MDHEN and CDR2 SYDVKM come from the germline V gene.

V and J are TRBV10-3 and TRBJ2-1, with 12 bases identical to TRBD2. V dropped 4 bases and J dropped 8; count of bases not matched to a gene: 9. The CDR3 totals 16 residues. Germline loops: CDR1 ENHRY, CDR2 SYGVKD. CDR3 residues: CAISVGETSGSDEQFF. The CDR3 nucleotides read TGTGCCATCAGTGTTGGGGAGACTAGCGGGAGTGATGAGCAGTTCTTC.

V gene TRBV10-1 combines with J gene TRBJ1-5; 11 positions agree with TRBD1. The CDR3 runs 16 residues. Germline CDR1 WNHNN, CDR2 SYGVQD (reference sequence). Trimming at V came to 9 bases and at J to 2 bases, leaving 9 bases not matched to a gene. The CDR3: CARPGQGARGNQPQHF. CDR3 bases: TGCGCCAGACCTGGACAGGGGGCCAGGGGCAATCAGCCCCAGCATTTT.

This clone was seen just once. The chain joins TRBV7-8 to TRBJ1-1; TRBD1 might be the D (6 bases). The V end lost 6 bases, the J end lost 9 bases, and 17 bases lay between the germline ends. In germline, CDR1 is SGHVS, CDR2 FQNEAQ. The CDR3 contains 13 residues. CDR3 loop: CASSLFEGGQAFF. The CDR3 region has the DNA TGTGCCAGCAGTCTGTTCGAGGGGGGGCAAGCTTTCTTT. Full variable domain (remainder filled in from reference TRBV7-8 and TRBJ1-1): GAGVSQSPRYKVAKRGQDVALRCDPISGHVSLFWYQQALGQGPEFLTYFQNEAQLDKSGLPSDRFFAERPEGSVSTLKIQRTQQEDSAVYLCASSLFEGGQAFFGQGTRLTVV.

This chain links TRBV7-6 with TRBJ2-2; a possible D gene is TRBD1 (6 bases). The CDR3 is 16 amino acids. Looked up from germline, CDR1 is SGHVS and CDR2 is FNYEAQ. Trimming pared 5 bases from V and 1 base from J, leaving 14 bases between. DNA of the CDR3: TGTGCCAGCAGCCAGAATACGGGACAGAACACCGGGGAGCTGTTTTTT. Its protein product is CASSQNTGQNTGELFF.

V gene TRBV19 combines with J gene TRBJ1-5; tentative D call: TRBD1 (6 bases). This CDR3 contains 15 residues. The V end lost 3 bases, the J end lost 6 bases, and 15 bases lay between the germline ends. CDR1 is LNHDA and CDR2 is SQIVND in the germline V gene (reference sequence). CDR3 residues: CASSILRGGVQPQHF. The CDR3 DNA sequence: TGTGCCAGTAGTATCCTGAGGGGGGGGGTTCAGCCCCAGCATTTT.

The V and J genes are TRBV5-4 and TRBJ2-7, with D perhaps TRBD1 (5 bases). Trimming stripped 0 bases from V and 2 bases from J, with 12 bases between. Germline CDR1 is SGHNT and CDR2 is YYREEE (reference sequence). CDR3 length: 15 amino acids. The CDR3 reads CASSLGPDSAYEQYF. The CDR3 DNA reads as TGTGCCAGCAGCTTGGGGCCTGACAGTGCCTACGAGCAGTACTTC.

The chain employs TRBV11-2 and TRBJ2-1, with D uncertain. The CDR3 is made up of 11 amino acids. Germline CDR1 SGHAT, CDR2 FQNNGV. The V end lost 3 bases, the J end lost 10 bases, and 7 bases lay between the germline ends. CDR3 protein: CASSFITEQFF. The CDR3 DNA reads TGTGCCAGCAGCTTTATAACAGAGCAGTTCTTC.